This T cell receptor (beta chain) was captured in a study of T cell responses to AZD1222 COVID-19 vaccine. The study's findings and limits: Mapped onto spike, vaccine-associated CD4 TCRs spanned it and were dominant at 160-218 and 743-854. The study found Spike-specific TCR breadth and depth rose after two AZD1222 doses.

Assay used: immunoSEQ multiplex PCR; TCRdb lists only in-frame clones, some missing. This table holds fewer than 150,000 clones, around 84% found once. Comment on this clone: Its antigen is undetermined.

This CDR3 has 12 amino acids. Trimming took off 4 bases at V and 4 bases at J, with 7 bases between the two ends. Germline CDR1 SGHRS, CDR2 YFSETQ. The gene calls are TRBV5-1 and TRBJ2-3; no clear D gene. The source is an adult who received the AZD1222 COVID-19 vaccine. The sample here was peripheral blood, taken 28 days after the second AZD1222 dose. The CDR3 loop reads CASSIKPDTQYF. CDR3 nucleotides: TGCGCCAGCAGCATAAAACCAGATACGCAGTATTTT.